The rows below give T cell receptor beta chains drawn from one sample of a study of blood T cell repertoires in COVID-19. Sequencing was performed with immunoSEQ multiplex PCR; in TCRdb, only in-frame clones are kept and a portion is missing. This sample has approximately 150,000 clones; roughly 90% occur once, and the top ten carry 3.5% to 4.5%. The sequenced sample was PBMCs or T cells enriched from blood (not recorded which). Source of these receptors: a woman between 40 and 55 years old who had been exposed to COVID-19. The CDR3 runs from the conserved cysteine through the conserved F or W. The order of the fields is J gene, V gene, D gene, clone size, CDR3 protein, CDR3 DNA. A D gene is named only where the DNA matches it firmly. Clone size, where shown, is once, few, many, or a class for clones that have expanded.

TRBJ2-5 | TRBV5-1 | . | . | CASSFGERSGTQYF | TGCGCCAGCAGCTTCGGGGAGCGGTCGGGGACCCAGTACTTC
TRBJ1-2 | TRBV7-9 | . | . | CASGRDTVYGYTF | TGTGCCAGCGGCCGGGACACCGTCTATGGCTACACCTTC
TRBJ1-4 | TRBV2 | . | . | CASRGRSYEKLFF | TGTGCCAGCAGGGGTCGGAGCTATGAAAAACTGTTTTTT
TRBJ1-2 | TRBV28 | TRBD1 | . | CATPKGQGLYGYTF | TGTGCCACCCCCAAGGGACAGGGGCTCTATGGCTACACCTTC
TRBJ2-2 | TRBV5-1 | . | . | CASSLEAGVGGELFF | TGCGCCAGCAGCTTGGAGGCCGGGGTAGGCGGGGAGCTGTTTTTT
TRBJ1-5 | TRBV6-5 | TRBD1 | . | CASRVGQALNQPQHF | TGTGCCAGCAGGGTGGGACAGGCTCTCAATCAGCCCCAGCATTTT
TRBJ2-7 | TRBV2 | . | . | CASSPGEAGQYF | TGTGCCAGCAGCCCCGGTGAAGCAGGGCAGTACTTC
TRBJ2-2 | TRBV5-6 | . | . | CASSIYRETNTGELFF | TGTGCCAGCAGCATCTATCGAGAGACGAACACCGGGGAGCTGTTTTTT
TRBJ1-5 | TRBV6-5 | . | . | CASSYERMGQPQHF | TGTGCCAGCAGTTACGAGCGGATGGGACAGCCCCAGCATTTT
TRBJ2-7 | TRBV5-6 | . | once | CASSLLGDYEQYF | TGTGCCAGCAGCTTATTAGGGGACTACGAGCAGTACTTC
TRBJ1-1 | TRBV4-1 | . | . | CASSLRGQGRTEAFF | TGCGCCAGCAGCCTGCGAGGACAAGGGCGGACTGAAGCTTTCTTT
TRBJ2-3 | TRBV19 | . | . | CASRPQGSDTQYF | TGTGCCAGTCGCCCTCAGGGATCTGATACGCAGTATTTT
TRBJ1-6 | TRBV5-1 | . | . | CASSLQGTDNNSPLHF | TGCGCCAGCAGTTTACAGGGAACAGATAATAATTCACCCCTCCACTTT
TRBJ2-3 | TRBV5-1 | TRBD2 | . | CASSPLAGAGTDTQYF | TGCGCCAGCAGCCCACTAGCGGGGGCCGGGACAGATACGCAGTATTTT
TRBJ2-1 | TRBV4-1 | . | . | CASSQGGGGRSSYNEQFF | TGCGCCAGCAGCCAAGGAGGGGGGGGACGGAGCTCCTACAATGAGCAGTTCTTC
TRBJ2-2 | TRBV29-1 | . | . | CSVGAANTGELFF | TGCAGCGTTGGGGCAGCGAACACCGGGGAGCTGTTTTTT
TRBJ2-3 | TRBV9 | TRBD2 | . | CASSVVSGRDRTDTQYF | TGTGCCAGCAGCGTAGTTAGCGGGAGAGACCGCACAGATACGCAGTATTTT
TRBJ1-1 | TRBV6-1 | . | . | CASSDGLNTEAFF | TGTGCCAGCAGTGACGGGTTAAACACTGAAGCTTTCTTT
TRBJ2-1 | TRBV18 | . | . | CASSLHSPSSYNEQFF | TGTGCCAGCTCACTCCACTCCCCGAGCTCCTACAATGAGCAGTTCTTC
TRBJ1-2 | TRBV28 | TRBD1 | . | CASGTGFNYGYTF | TGTGCCAGCGGGACAGGGTTCAACTATGGCTACACCTTC
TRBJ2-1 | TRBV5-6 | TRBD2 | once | CASSLSPSGGRNEQFF | TGTGCCAGCAGCTTGTCGCCTAGCGGGGGACGTAATGAGCAGTTCTTC
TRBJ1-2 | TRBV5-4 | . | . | CASSLYGVPGGYTF | TGTGCCAGCAGCTTGTATGGGGTGCCAGGGGGCTACACCTTC
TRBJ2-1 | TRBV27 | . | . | CASRYYNEQFF | TGTGCCAGCAGGTATTACAATGAGCAGTTCTTC
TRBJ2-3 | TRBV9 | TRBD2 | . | CASSPLNSGGPQYF | TGTGCCAGCAGCCCTCTCAATTCGGGGGGGCCGCAGTATTTT
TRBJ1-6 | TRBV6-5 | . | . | CASKGSRYNSPLHF | TGTGCCAGCAAGGGGTCACGGTATAATTCACCCCTCCACTTT
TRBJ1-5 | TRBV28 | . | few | CASSLLGRARNQPQHF | TGTGCCAGCAGTTTATTAGGCAGGGCGAGGAATCAGCCCCAGCATTTT
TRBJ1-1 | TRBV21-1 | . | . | CASSKPPMGVEAFF | TGTGCCAGCAGCAAACCCCCCATGGGCGTTGAAGCTTTCTTT
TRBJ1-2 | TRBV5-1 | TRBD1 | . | CASSRGQGIGGYTF | TGCGCCAGCAGCAGAGGACAGGGTATTGGTGGCTACACCTTC
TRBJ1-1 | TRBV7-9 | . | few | CASSLSGGPYTDTEAFF | TGTGCCAGCAGCTTATCGGGGGGGCCGTATACCGACACTGAAGCTTTCTTT
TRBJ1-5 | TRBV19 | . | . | CASTPSDPRSQPQHF | TGTGCCAGTACCCCCTCCGATCCCCGGAGTCAGCCCCAGCATTTT